The 20 T cell receptor beta chains below all came from one sample that was sequenced in a study of PD-L1 blockade in urothelial cancer. Profiled with immunoSEQ multiplex PCR; TCRdb holds only in-frame clones, not every one. The sample contains tens of thousands of clones, 79% of which appear only once. Time point: pretreatment peripheral blood. The sequencing here drew on PBMCs, taken around atezolizumab (anti-PD-L1) treatment. All receptors come from a man between 70 and 80 years old with urothelial cancer.

This rearrangement joins TRBV7-9 to TRBJ2-3; D gene ambiguous. The germline V gene has CDR1 SEHNR and CDR2 FQNEAQ (reference sequence). The V end lost 4 bases, the J end lost 0 bases, and 11 bases lay between the germline ends. The CDR3 is made up of 15 amino acids. CDR3 residues: CASSSDSSSTDTQYF. CDR3 in DNA: TGTGCCAGCAGCTCCGACTCATCTAGCACAGATACGCAGTATTTT.

The J gene is TRBJ2-1, the V gene TRBV19; the match to TRBD2 covers 7 bases. The CDR3 extends over 17 amino acids. Germline V gene sequence: CDR1 LNHDA, CDR2 SQIVND (reference sequence). Losses at the gene ends were 8 bases for V and 6 bases for J; bases not matched to a gene: 19. The CDR3 protein is CASETLPGGSVRNEQFF. The CDR3, as DNA: TGTGCCAGTGAAACCCTTCCGGGCGGGAGTGTTCGCAATGAGCAGTTCTTC.

CDR3 nucleotides: TGCGCCAGCAGTGAGTGGGGTAGCGGGAGGACGGGCTCCTACAATGAGCAGTTCTTC. Translated: CASSEWGSGRTGSYNEQFF. This chain links TRBV10-2 with TRBJ2-1; 10 bases align to TRBD2. The ends lost 1 base at V and 0 bases at J; junction bases unmatched: 9. Per germline, CDR1 WSHSY and CDR2 SAAADI. The CDR3 has 19 amino acids.

The chain uses TRBV5-1 and TRBJ2-1; 9 bases line up with TRBD2. The CDR3 spans 14 residues. The V gene end was trimmed by 5 bases and the J gene end by 7 bases; junction bases not matched to a gene: 7. Germline lookup yields CDR1 SGHRS and CDR2 YFSETQ. The CDR3 coding sequence is TGCGCCAGCAGTTTTAGCGGGAGATTTAATGAGCAGTTCTTC. Translating gives CASSFSGRFNEQFF.

The chain couples TRBV5-6 to TRBJ2-2, with 10 positions matching TRBD1. Germline CDR1 is SGHDT and CDR2 is YYEEEE. Unmatched junction bases numbered 5, after V lost 5 bases and J lost 4 bases. This CDR3 is 15 amino acids long. This CDR3 is CASSGQGVVTGELFF. The CDR3 DNA sequence: TGTGCCAGCAGTGGACAGGGGGTCGTCACCGGGGAGCTGTTTTTT.

V is TRBV9 and J is TRBJ2-6, with 8 positions matching TRBD2. The CDR3 extends over 16 amino acids. Losses at the gene ends were 4 bases for V and 2 bases for J; bases not matched to a gene: 5. CDR1 and CDR2 (germline): SGDLS, YYNGEE. The CDR3 DNA follows: TGTGCCAGCAGCCCCCGGGGGGGCGCTGGGGCCAACGTCCTGACTTTC. Translation: CASSPRGGAGANVLTF.

CDR3 residues: CASSSGLVEEQFF. DNA of the CDR3: TGTGCCAGCAGTTCCGGACTAGTGGAGGAGCAGTTCTTC. The V call is TRBV6-6, the J call TRBJ2-1; 7 bases are a match to TRBD2. The V segment lost 4 bases and the J segment 10 bases; nucleotides outside the gene matches: 7. The germline CDR1 and CDR2 sequences are MNHNY and SVGAGI (reference sequence). This CDR3 contains 13 residues.

This chain uses TRBV5-1 with TRBJ2-7; 10 bases are shared with TRBD1. Per germline, CDR1 SGHRS and CDR2 YFSETQ. The ends lost 6 bases at V and 3 bases at J; junction bases unmatched: 6. This CDR3 has 14 residues. CDR3 residues: CASNSGDRGYEQYF. In nucleotides, the CDR3 is TGCGCCAGCAATAGTGGGGACAGGGGCTACGAGCAGTACTTC.

This clone was detected only a few times. The V gene is TRBV4-1, the J gene TRBJ2-7; weak D call: TRBD1 (6 bases). CDR3 length: 16 residues. Trimming removed 2 bases from V and 1 base from J, with 15 bases in between. Per germline, CDR1 MGHRA and CDR2 YSYEKL. CDR3 amino acids: CASSQTFRGESYEQYF. As DNA, the CDR3 is TGCGCCAGCAGCCAAACCTTCAGGGGAGAATCCTACGAGCAGTACTTC.

The rearrangement joins TRBV11-2 to TRBJ2-6, with 9 bases fitting TRBD1. Germline V gene lookup returns CDR1 SGHAT and CDR2 FQNNGV. The CDR3 spans 16 residues. V shed 7 bases, J shed 3 bases, and the junction held 7 bases outside the gene matches. CDR3 sequence reads: CASTRDRVLGANVLTF. Here the CDR3 DNA reads TGTGCCAGCACCCGGGACAGGGTTCTTGGGGCCAACGTCCTGACTTTC.

This sequence joins TRBV19 and TRBJ2-3; TRBD2 matches at 11 bases. Losses at the gene ends were 5 bases for V and 6 bases for J; bases not matched to a gene: 7. This CDR3 contains 15 residues. Germline lookup yields CDR1 LNHDA and CDR2 SQIVND (reference sequence). The CDR3 DNA reads as TGTGCCAGTAGTCACCTAGCGGGAGGAACCGATACGCAGTATTTT. It is translated as CASSHLAGGTDTQYF.

This clone is a singleton in its sample. The chain joins TRBV28 to TRBJ2-1, with TRBD2 as a possible D gene (6 bases). With 7 bases removed from V and 8 bases from J, the gap between germline ends came to 9 bases. The CDR3 is made up of 11 amino acids. Germline V lookup: CDR1 MDHEN, CDR2 SYDVKM. The CDR3 here is CASISGDEQFF. CDR3 nucleotide sequence: TGTGCCAGCATTAGCGGCGATGAGCAGTTCTTC.

This clone was counted between two and nine times. This specimen includes other DNA sequences encoding the same CDR3. The chain uses TRBV7-2 and TRBJ1-5; possibly TRBD1 for D (5 bases). V lost 5 bases, J lost 6 bases, and 8 bases lay in between. There are 12 residues in the CDR3. Looked up from germline, CDR1 is SGHTA and CDR2 is FQGNSA. The CDR3 DNA is TGTGCCAGCAGCGTCCAGGGTCAGCCCCAGCATTTT. This gives the protein CASSVQGQPQHF.

The chain carries TRBV10-3 and TRBJ2-7, with 12 bases identical to TRBD2. The CDR3 runs to 18 residues. V gave up 0 bases and J gave up 6 bases; unmatched junction bases: 12. CDR1 is ENHRY and CDR2 is SYGVKD in the germline V gene. CDR3 residues: CAISESTSGRFSASEQYF. The CDR3 coding sequence is TGTGCCATCAGTGAGTCGACTAGCGGGAGATTTTCTGCGTCCGAGCAGTACTTC.

The CDR3 sequence: CASSSSTSGRSNEQFF. The DNA for the CDR3 is TGCGCCAGCAGCTCCTCGACTAGCGGGAGGTCGAATGAGCAGTTCTTC. The gene calls are TRBV5-1 and TRBJ2-1, with 13 bases fitting TRBD2. CDR3 size: 16 residues. V lost 3 bases and J lost 7; bases outside the gene matches: 7. Germline V gene sequence: CDR1 SGHRS, CDR2 YFSETQ.

This chain links TRBV28 with TRBJ2-7, with 8 bases matching TRBD1. Germline CDR1 reads MDHEN; CDR2 reads SYDVKM. CDR3 length equals 15 residues. The V and J ends lost 8 bases and 3 bases, in that order; junction bases with no gene match: 12. In nucleotides, the CDR3 is TGTGCCAGCGTTCCCCAGGACAGGGTGCACTACGAGCAGTACTTC. This encodes CASVPQDRVHYEQYF. The full variable domain, completed using reference TRBV28 and TRBJ2-7, is DVKVTQSSRYLVKRTGEKVFLECVQDMDHENMFWYRQDPGLGLRLIYFSYDVKMKEKGDIPEGYSVSREKKERFSLILESASTNQTSMYLCASVPQDRVHYEQYFGPGTRLTVT.

This chain connects TRBV5-1 to TRBJ2-2, with 10 positions matching TRBD2. CDR3 size: 17 residues. V gave up 6 bases and J gave up 5 bases; unmatched junction bases: 13. Germline V CDR1 and CDR2: SGHRS, YFSETQ. CDR3 residues: CASNVRAAGGNTGELFF. Here the CDR3 DNA reads TGCGCCAGCAACGTTCGGGCAGCGGGAGGGAATACCGGGGAGCTGTTTTTT.

This clone was recorded once. The chain combines TRBV11-2 with TRBJ2-1; TRBD2 aligns across 11 bases. Germline trimming cut 6 bases from V and 8 bases from J; bases unmatched to any gene: 9. From germline, CDR1 is SGHAT and CDR2 FQNNGV. The length of the CDR3 is 15 residues. This chain's CDR3 is CASRDTSGSIYEQFF. The CDR3 nucleotides are TGTGCCAGCAGGGACACTAGCGGGAGTATCTATGAGCAGTTCTTC. Supplemented by reference TRBV11-2 and TRBJ2-1, the full variable domain reads EAGVAQSPRYKIIEKRQSVAFWCNPISGHATLYWYQQILGQGPKLLIQFQNNGVVDDSQLPKDRFSAERLKGVDSTLKIQPAKLEDSAVYLCASRDTSGSIYEQFFGPGTRLTVL.

The DNA of the CDR3 is TGTGCCAGCAGGCCGGGACTAGCGGGAGGGAGTGAAGAGACCCAGTACTTC. This encodes CASRPGLAGGSEETQYF. The chain carries TRBV5-4 and TRBJ2-5; 16 nucleotides match TRBD2. CDR1 and CDR2 (germline): SGHNT, YYREEE (reference sequence). This CDR3 spans 17 amino acids. Losses at the gene ends were 5 bases for V and 3 bases for J; bases not matched to a gene: 7.

This chain links TRBV30 with TRBJ2-7; D is undetermined. There are 11 residues in the CDR3. The germline V gene encodes CDR1 GTSNPN and CDR2 SVGIG (reference sequence). V lost 4 bases, J lost 1 base, and 5 bases lay in between. The CDR3 spells CAWTKSYEQYF. CDR3 DNA: TGTGCCTGGACCAAATCCTACGAGCAGTACTTC.